The 27 T cell receptor beta chains below all came from one sample that was sequenced in a study of shared clonotypes between healthy human individuals. Measured with immunoSEQ multiplex PCR; TCRdb has only the in-frame clones, and not every one. The sample has roughly 2.1 million clones; 85% to 95% are singletons. CD45RO-negative, CCR7-selected cells formed the naive CD8 fraction, which excluded terminally differentiated effector memory CD45RA+ cells. Input material: naive CD8+ T cells from PBMCs. The source is a young man in good health. Some clones in this sample may be carry-over from other donors' samples.

The chain is built from TRBV7-9 and TRBJ1-3, with D perhaps TRBD1 (5 bases). CDR1 is SEHNR, CDR2 FQNEAQ, per germline (reference sequence). Trimming removed 3 bases from V and 1 base from J, with 13 bases in between. The CDR3 totals 16 residues. The CDR3 sequence is CASSFNPRASGNTIYF. The CDR3 region has the DNA TGTGCCAGCAGCTTTAATCCCAGGGCGTCTGGAAACACCATATATTTT.

V and J are TRBV15 and TRBJ2-7; 7 nucleotides agree with TRBD1. CDR1 is LNHNV and CDR2 is YYDKDF in the germline V gene (reference sequence). J lost 4 bases, V lost 8 bases, and 8 bases had no gene match. This CDR3 has 13 amino acids. This CDR3 is CATASDRQYEQYF. DNA for the CDR3: TGTGCCACCGCGTCGGACAGGCAATACGAGCAGTACTTC.

This rearrangement joins TRBV7-9 to TRBJ2-5; 9 bases are a match to TRBD1. From germline, CDR1 is SEHNR and CDR2 FQNEAQ (reference sequence). The V gene end was trimmed by 6 bases and the J gene end by 2 bases; junction bases not matched to a gene: 7. The CDR3 runs 15 residues. The CDR3: CASSLRDRAQETQYF. In DNA form, the CDR3 reads TGTGCCAGCAGTTTAAGGGACAGGGCACAAGAGACCCAGTACTTC. The full variable domain, with the rest looked up from reference TRBV7-9 and TRBJ2-5, is DTGVSQNPRHKITKRGQNVTFRCDPISEHNRLYWYRQTLGQGPEFLTYFQNEAQLEKSRLLSDRFSAERPKGSFSTLEIQRTEQGDSAMYLCASSLRDRAQETQYFGPGTRLLVL.

This rearrangement joins TRBV4-1 to TRBJ2-3; unclear D gene. The CDR3 extends over 18 amino acids. The V end lost 2 bases, the J end lost 2 bases, and 20 bases lay between the germline ends. CDR1 and CDR2 from the germline V gene are MGHRA and YSYEKL. The CDR3 bases are TGCGCCAGCAGCCAATTATTCCGAGAGAAATGGACCACAGATACGCAGTATTTT. This codes for CASSQLFREKWTTDTQYF.

Note on this clone: This sample also contains other DNA sequences that code for the same CDR3. The chain joins TRBV4-3 to TRBJ2-1; TRBD2 matches 11 bases. The CDR3 contains 16 residues. The J segment lost 2 bases and the V segment lost 1 base, leaving 1 base of the junction unmatched. CDR1 LGHNA and CDR2 YSLEER come from the germline V gene. The CDR3 nucleotides are TGCGCCAGCAGCCAAGGGGGACTAGCGGCCTACAATGAGCAGTTCTTC. Its protein product is CASSQGGLAAYNEQFF.

The chain combines TRBV19 with TRBJ1-4, with TRBD1 identical over 8 bases. CDR1 is LNHDA and CDR2 is SQIVND in the germline V gene (reference sequence). The CDR3 is 15 residues long. V shed 4 bases, J shed 3 bases, and the junction held 4 bases outside the gene matches. The CDR3 is CASSTQGAANEKLFF. The DNA for the CDR3 is TGTGCCAGTAGTACCCAGGGGGCAGCTAATGAAAAACTGTTTTTT.

This clone occurred a few times. The chain combines TRBV2 with TRBJ1-1; D ambiguous. This CDR3 spans 14 amino acids. Deletions cut 6 bases from V and 0 bases from J, with 11 bases between. In germline, CDR1 is SNHLY, CDR2 FYNNEI. In DNA form, the CDR3 reads TGTGCCAGCAGGGGGATTTCCATGAACACTGAAGCTTTCTTT. Its translation is CASRGISMNTEAFF.

J is TRBJ2-1 and V is TRBV19; 7 bases are a match to TRBD2. The CDR3 sequence is 16 residues long. Looked up from germline, CDR1 is LNHDA and CDR2 is SQIVND (reference sequence). J lost 0 bases, V lost 4 bases, and 6 bases had no gene match. CDR3 in DNA: TGTGCCAGTAGTACCCTTAGCGGGCGCTCCTACAATGAGCAGTTCTTC. It codes for CASSTLSGRSYNEQFF.

The chain joins TRBV5-6 to TRBJ2-7, with D tentatively TRBD1 or TRBD2 (5 bases each). The CDR3 is 13 residues long. Germline CDR1 SGHDT, CDR2 YYEEEE. V was shortened by 6 bases and J by 0 bases, with 10 bases between the two germline ends. The CDR3 sequence: CASTPGGSYEQYF. CDR3 bases: TGTGCCAGCACCCCTGGGGGCTCCTACGAGCAGTACTTC.

This sequence joins TRBV7-9 and TRBJ1-2; D gene unclear. The V end lost 4 bases, the J end lost 8 bases, and 20 bases lay between the germline ends. CDR1 is SEHNR and CDR2 is FQNEAQ in the germline V gene (reference sequence). The CDR3 is 15 residues long. The CDR3 sequence: CASSSISTAVLGYTF. The CDR3 DNA sequence: TGTGCCAGCAGCTCCATATCGACGGCGGTATTGGGCTACACCTTC.

This clone came up once. The rearrangement links TRBV28 to TRBJ1-5; tentative D call: TRBD1 (5 bases). V was cut by 7 bases and J by 6 bases, with 16 bases left in between. This CDR3 comprises 14 residues. Germline V CDR1 and CDR2: MDHEN, SYDVKM. In nucleotides, the CDR3 is TGTGCCAGCACCCTCTTCAGGGTGGGTCAGCCCCAGCATTTT. Its translation is CASTLFRVGQPQHF.

The chain recombines TRBV25-1 with TRBJ2-1, with a weak D call TRBD1 (6 bases). The germline gives CDR1 MGHDK, CDR2 SYGVNS. Trimming pared 6 bases from V and 5 bases from J, leaving 14 bases between. This CDR3 contains 14 residues. The CDR3 DNA reads TGTGCCAGCAGCCCGAGGGGGAAGGACAATGAGCAGTTCTTC. Translated: CASSPRGKDNEQFF.

The genes are TRBV9 and TRBJ2-1; D is ambiguous. This CDR3 has 14 amino acids. The V gene lost 4 bases and the J gene lost 5 bases, with 13 bases spanning the gap. Germline lookup yields CDR1 SGDLS and CDR2 YYNGEE. This CDR3 is CASSSRHRDNEQFF. In nucleotides, the CDR3 is TGTGCCAGCAGCTCACGTCATCGGGACAATGAGCAGTTCTTC.

The chain combines TRBV30 with TRBJ2-7; D possibly corresponds to TRBD2 (5 bases). CDR1 is GTSNPN and CDR2 is SVGIG in the germline V gene (reference sequence). The CDR3 runs to 11 residues. Trimming stripped 4 bases from V and 5 bases from J, with 9 bases between. The CDR3, as DNA: TGTGCCTGGACGGGGTCCGACGAGCAGTACTTC. As protein: CAWTGSDEQYF. The full variable domain, rest sourced from reference TRBV30 and TRBJ2-7, is SQTIHQWPATLVQPVGSPLSLECTVEGTSNPNLYWYRQAAGRGLQLLFYSVGIGQISSEVPQNLSASRPQDRQFILSSKKLLLSDSGFYLCAWTGSDEQYFGPGTRLTVT.

V is TRBV4-3 and J is TRBJ1-1; no firm D call. CDR1 and CDR2 (germline): LGHNA, YSLEER. This CDR3 region has 14 residues. Deletions cut 1 base from V and 8 bases from J, with 14 bases between. The CDR3 DNA reads TGCGCCAGCAGCCAAGTTTCAGCGGATCGGGAAGCTTTCTTT. It encodes CASSQVSADREAFF.

The V gene is TRBV7-8, the J gene TRBJ2-7; D unclear. Between the trimmed V and J ends, which lost 1 base and 8 bases, there was a span of 18 bases. The CDR3 length is 15 residues. Germline CDR1 SGHVS, CDR2 FQNEAQ. The chain's CDR3 is CASSLGSLEWFKQYF. The CDR3 DNA reads as TGTGCCAGCAGCTTAGGTTCACTTGAGTGGTTCAAGCAGTACTTC.

V usage is TRBV2 and J usage is TRBJ1-1; no definite D call. The V gene's germline CDR1 is SNHLY and CDR2 FYNNEI. This CDR3 has 12 residues. V gave up 10 bases and J gave up 4 bases, with 13 bases separating them. The CDR3 nucleotides are TGTGCCAACAAAGTCTTAGCCACTGAAGCTTTCTTT. It is translated as CANKVLATEAFF.

The chain links TRBV28 to TRBJ2-7; D assignment may be TRBD1 or TRBD2 (6 bases each). Germline V gene data show CDR1 as MDHEN and CDR2 as SYDVKM. With 2 bases removed from V and 6 bases from J, the gap between germline ends came to 14 bases. The CDR3 spans 14 residues. CDR3 DNA sequence: TGTGCCAGCAGTTTAAGGGGGGCTCCCCTCGAGCAGTACTTC. This translates into CASSLRGAPLEQYF.

The CDR3 coding sequence is TGCGCCAGCAGCCAAGATCGGGGGGCATTAACCGGGGAGCTGTTTTTT. Translated, it gives CASSQDRGALTGELFF. The J gene is TRBJ2-2, the V gene TRBV4-3, with TRBD2 as a possible D gene (7 bases). CDR3 size: 16 residues. Trimming shortened V by 0 bases and J by 5 bases, and 13 bases separated the two germline ends. Germline CDR1 is LGHNA and CDR2 is YSLEER.

CDR3 nucleotides: TGTGCCAGTAGTATTAAGGGGGTAGGGGACGAGGGCAATCAGCCCCAGCATTTT. Its translation: CASSIKGVGDEGNQPQHF. The chain has TRBV19 and TRBJ1-5; possibly TRBD1 for D (6 bases). Trimming pared 3 bases from V and 2 bases from J, leaving 20 bases between. The CDR3 loop spans 18 amino acids. In germline, CDR1 is LNHDA, CDR2 SQIVND (reference sequence).

The V gene is TRBV7-8, the J gene TRBJ2-3, with 11 bases fitting TRBD2. V shed 5 bases and J 0 bases; nucleotides not matched to a gene: 4. The CDR3 runs to 16 residues. Germline V lookup: CDR1 SGHVS, CDR2 FQNEAQ. This CDR3 is CASSAWTSGSTDTQYF. The DNA for the CDR3 is TGTGCCAGCAGCGCATGGACTAGCGGGAGCACAGATACGCAGTATTTT.

This chain uses TRBV5-6 with TRBJ1-1, with D perhaps TRBD1 (5 bases). V lost 0 bases, J lost 10 bases, and 10 bases lay in between. This CDR3 contains 12 residues. Germline CDR1 and CDR2: SGHDT and YYEEEE. The CDR3 sequence is CASSLAYQGAFF. CDR3 nucleotides: TGTGCCAGCAGCTTGGCCTACCAGGGAGCTTTCTTT.

This clone was detected a few times. This rearrangement joins TRBV7-9 to TRBJ2-2; no clear D. The V and J ends lost 1 base and 7 bases respectively, with 16 bases between them. The length of the CDR3 is 16 residues. Looked up from germline, CDR1 is SEHNR and CDR2 is FQNEAQ (reference sequence). As DNA, the CDR3 is TGTGCCAGCAGCTTAGGACGGACCCTTGGAGACGGGGAGCTGTTTTTT. Its translation: CASSLGRTLGDGELFF.

The CDR3 bases are TGTGCCAGCAGCTCCGACACAGGGGGTCTCTCCTACAATGAGCAGTTCTTC. Protein: CASSSDTGGLSYNEQFF. The genes are TRBV5-6 and TRBJ2-1, with 8 nucleotides matching TRBD1. With 3 bases clipped from V and 0 bases from J, the junction kept 8 bases outside the gene matches. CDR1 and CDR2 from the germline V gene are SGHDT and YYEEEE. There are 17 residues in the CDR3.

The chain uses TRBV7-6 and TRBJ1-1; 8 nucleotides match TRBD1. Trimming at V came to 5 bases and at J to 6 bases, leaving 17 bases not matched to a gene. Germline V gene sequence: CDR1 SGHVS, CDR2 FNYEAQ. CDR3 size: 17 residues. The CDR3 DNA reads TGTGCCAGCAGCCCCGGGACAGGTAATTTCCCGGGAGCTGAAGCTTTCTTT. Protein product: CASSPGTGNFPGAEAFF.

This chain joins TRBV4-3 and TRBJ2-7; 11 bases are shared with TRBD2. CDR1 LGHNA and CDR2 YSLEER come from the germline V gene. The CDR3 has 15 amino acids. The V segment lost 1 base and the J segment 4 bases; nucleotides outside the gene matches: 3. Here the CDR3 reads CASSQGTSGLYEQYF. The CDR3 DNA sequence: TGCGCCAGCAGCCAAGGGACTAGCGGGTTGTACGAGCAGTACTTC.

This rearrangement joins TRBV19 to TRBJ1-4; D ambiguous. Germline V gives CDR1 LNHDA, CDR2 SQIVND (reference sequence). The CDR3 runs to 16 residues. V lost 7 bases and J 2 bases, leaving 17 bases between the germline ends. This CDR3 is CASNDGGVWTNEKLFF. In DNA, the CDR3 is TGTGCCAGTAATGATGGCGGGGTTTGGACTAATGAAAAACTGTTTTTT.